The 18 T cell receptor beta chains presented below share a single source sample, sequenced in a study of spatial heterogeneity in lung cancer. TCRdb reprocessed the 5' RACE reads via MiXCR and lists one record per CDR3 protein. The data contain over 6,000 distinct CDR3 sequences, around 5.9% of them singletons. This sample's time point: sample taken at primary tumor resection. Unsorted whole RNA samples from tumor, nontumor lung or frozen PBMC were sequenced. The sample was PBMCs, taken at surgery. The receptors originated from a male donor with early-stage non-small cell lung cancer.

This clonotype occurred many times. The chain recombines TRBV18 with TRBJ1-3; the D is unclear. Trimming stripped 2 bases from V and 0 bases from J, with 11 bases between. Germline values: CDR1 KGHSH, CDR2 LQKENI. This CDR3 region has 16 residues. The CDR3 spells CASSPGPPSSGNTIYF. CDR3 DNA sequence: TGTGCCAGCTCACCAGGACCGCCGAGCTCTGGAAACACCATATATTTT.

In its sample, this clonotype was seen many times. V is TRBV30 and J is TRBJ2-1, with a tentative D call TRBD1 (5 bases). This CDR3 region has 11 residues. Germline V gene data show CDR1 as GTSNPN and CDR2 as SVGIG (reference sequence). V dropped 7 bases and J dropped 3 bases, with 7 bases sitting between them. The CDR3 reads CAFQGYNEQFF. The CDR3 DNA is TGTGCCTTTCAGGGCTACAATGAGCAGTTCTTC.

This clonotype was observed at least ten times. The rearrangement joins TRBV4-3 to TRBJ2-3, with 7 bases aligning to TRBD2. Looked up from germline, CDR1 is LGHNA and CDR2 is YSLEER. Trimming took 2 bases from V and 5 from J; bases not matched to a gene: 7. The CDR3 runs 15 residues. CDR3 in DNA: TGCGCCAGCAGCCAATCCCGACTAGCTAGAGATACGCAGTATTTT. Its protein is CASSQSRLARDTQYF.

The chain is built from TRBV7-2 and TRBJ2-1, with D maybe TRBD1 (7 bases). Trimming cost V 0 bases and J 7 bases, with 28 bases left between them. Per the germline V gene, CDR1 is SGHTA and CDR2 is FQGNSA. CDR3 length: 20 amino acids. Written as DNA, the CDR3 is TGTGCCAGCAGCTTAGCGAGAGGCCTGGCGCACAGGGGAAGCGGGAATGAGCAGTTCTTC. Protein product: CASSLARGLAHRGSGNEQFF.

The sample holds many counts of this clonotype. This chain uses TRBV20-1 with TRBJ2-1; 9 positions agree with TRBD2. V gave up 5 bases and J gave up 1 base; unmatched junction bases: 6. CDR3 size: 15 residues. Germline CDR1 DFQATT, CDR2 SNEGSKA (reference sequence). The CDR3 nucleotides read TGCAGTGCTGACGAAAGCGGGAGGTCCTACAATGAGCAGTTCTTC. It codes for CSADESGRSYNEQFF.

In its sample, this clonotype was seen many times. This chain joins TRBV30 and TRBJ1-2; possibly TRBD1 for D (6 bases). V was trimmed by 1 base and J by 5 bases, leaving 17 bases between them. Germline CDR1 and CDR2: GTSNPN and SVGIG (reference sequence). The CDR3 consists of 15 residues. The CDR3 spells CAWSGGRRGTYGYTF. The CDR3 DNA reads TGTGCCTGGAGTGGAGGTCGGAGGGGGACTTATGGCTACACCTTC.

This clonotype was observed a handful of times. The chain combines TRBV5-1 with TRBJ2-3, with TRBD1 matching over 9 bases. Germline V lookup: CDR1 SGHRS, CDR2 YFSETQ. Trimming cost V 4 bases and J 4 bases; bases outside gene matches: 10. The CDR3 runs 16 residues. In DNA, the CDR3 is TGCGCCAGCAGCCGGGGACAGGGTTTTTCTGCAGATACGCAGTATTTT. This codes for CASSRGQGFSADTQYF.

This clonotype was detected many times. The chain uses TRBV6-2 or TRBV6-3 and TRBJ2-1; 7 bases map to TRBD2. Germline V CDR1 and CDR2: MNHEY, SVGEGT. The length of the CDR3 is 14 residues. V was pared by 3 bases and J by 8 bases, with 7 bases of the junction left unmatched. The chain's CDR3 is CASSYGGGSDEQFF. The CDR3 DNA reads as TGTGCCAGCAGTTATGGCGGGGGTTCGGATGAGCAGTTCTTC.

This clonotype is medium-sized within its sample. The chain joins TRBV7-6 to TRBJ2-5; 9 bases match TRBD1. CDR3 length: 16 amino acids. Germline-derived CDR1 and CDR2 are SGHVS and FNYEAQ. J was trimmed by 1 base and V by 4 bases; bases with no gene match: 7. The CDR3 DNA reads TGTGCCAGCAGCTCTTCGACAGGGGGGGTCCAAGAGACCCAGTACTTC. Its translation: CASSSSTGGVQETQYF.

This clonotype was seen ten or more times. The rearrangement joins TRBV29-1 to TRBJ2-2, with D tentatively TRBD1 or TRBD2 (5 bases each). Between the trimmed V and J ends, which lost 7 bases and 6 bases, there was a span of 15 bases. CDR3 length: 13 amino acids. Germline assignment: CDR1 SQVTM and CDR2 ANQGSEA. CDR3 residues: CSAGDPGSGELFF. The CDR3 DNA follows: TGCAGCGCCGGGGACCCGGGATCCGGGGAGCTGTTTTTT.

This clonotype was seen many times. V usage is TRBV29-1 and J usage is TRBJ2-1; tentative D call: TRBD2 (6 bases). Between the trimmed V and J ends, which lost 5 bases and 4 bases, there was a span of 18 bases. This CDR3 is built from 15 residues. Germline V gene sequence: CDR1 SQVTM, CDR2 ANQGSEA. DNA of the CDR3: TGCAGCGTTCCTGCGGGGACCACGGAGTACAATGAGCAGTTCTTC. Amino acid sequence: CSVPAGTTEYNEQFF.

This clonotype occurred many times. The rearrangement links TRBV6-2 or TRBV6-3 to TRBJ2-1; 12 bases match TRBD2. This CDR3 region has 15 residues. Germline CDR1 is MNHEY and CDR2 is SVGEGT. After removal of 8 bases from V and 7 bases from J, the junction contained 9 bases not matched to a gene. CDR3 coding DNA: TGTGCCAGCCATAAACAACTAGCGGGAGGTAATGAGCAGTTCTTC. This sequence encodes CASHKQLAGGNEQFF.

This clonotype was seen ten or more times. The V and J genes are TRBV24-1 and TRBJ1-5; 8 bases line up with TRBD1. There are 13 residues in the CDR3. Unmatched junction bases numbered 3, after V lost 5 bases and J lost 7 bases. Germline CDR1 KGHDR, CDR2 SFDVKD. CDR3 DNA: TGTGCCACCAGTGCAGGGGGCTGGCAGCCCCAGCATTTT. Protein: CATSAGGWQPQHF.

This clonotype was detected many times. J is TRBJ2-3 and V is TRBV12-3 or TRBV12-4, with a weak D call TRBD1 (5 bases). Between the trimmed V and J ends, which lost 3 bases and 4 bases, there was a span of 11 bases. There are 14 residues in the CDR3. DNA of the CDR3: TGTGCCAGCAGTTTTAGCCAGGGCCCAGATACGCAGTATTTT. It specifies CASSFSQGPDTQYF.

The sample holds many counts of this clonotype. The chain is built from TRBV5-5 and TRBJ1-4; unclear D gene. Germline V gene data show CDR1 as SGHKS and CDR2 as YYEKEE (reference sequence). Trimming took off 1 base at V and 8 bases at J, with 3 bases between the two ends. This CDR3 spans 11 amino acids. CDR3 DNA sequence: TGTGCCAGCAGCTTGACCGAAAAACTGTTTTTT. Protein: CASSLTEKLFF.

This clonotype has a count of ten or more. This sequence joins TRBV7-2 and TRBJ1-6; a possible D gene is TRBD1 (6 bases). The ends were cut back, 5 bases at V and 9 bases at J, with 17 bases in the middle. The germline gives CDR1 SGHTA, CDR2 FQGNSA. This CDR3 has 15 amino acids. For the CDR3, the DNA is TGTGCCAGCAGCCCAGCGTGGGGGGCGGGTTCACCCCTCCACTTT. Translated, it gives CASSPAWGAGSPLHF. Full variable domain (missing parts from reference TRBV7-2 and TRBJ1-6): GAGVSQSPSNKVTEKGKDVELRCDPISGHTALYWYRQSLGQGLEFLIYFQGNSAPDKSGLPSDRFSAERTGGSVSTLTIQRTQQEDSAVYLCASSPAWGAGSPLHFGNGTRLTVT.

This clonotype showed up many times. The chain employs TRBV19 and TRBJ1-1, with TRBD1 matching 7 bases. Germline V gene sequence: CDR1 LNHDA, CDR2 SQIVND (reference sequence). Trimming cost V 4 bases and J 4 bases; bases outside gene matches: 6. The CDR3 has 14 residues. The DNA of the CDR3 is TGTGCCAGTAGTAAAATATCAGGGGGCACTGAAGCTTTCTTT. Residues: CASSKISGGTEAFF.

In its sample, this clonotype was seen many times. The chain combines TRBV20-1 with TRBJ2-3; maybe TRBD1 (6 bases). Germline CDR1 and CDR2: DFQATT and SNEGSKA (reference sequence). The CDR3 sequence is 15 residues long. The V and J ends lost 6 bases and 7 bases respectively, with 23 bases between them. The CDR3 is CSAPPTGPASNTQYF. In nucleotides, the CDR3 is TGCAGTGCCCCGCCAACAGGGCCCGCCAGTAATACGCAGTATTTT.